This TCR beta chain was captured in a study of OX40 agonist ivuxolimab in advanced cancers. CDR3 length: 17 residues. Trimming took 0 bases from V and 1 from J, leaving 15 bases between them. Looked up from germline, CDR1 is LGHNA and CDR2 is YSLEER. Study-level findings and limits: Low normalized T-cell clonal expansion also characterized some of the nonresponders. The work left the antigen specificity of expanded peripheral T cells undetermined.

Concerning this clone: Its target is unknown.

TCRdb's table, derived via immunoSEQ multiplex PCR, lists solely in-frame clones and lacks some. The sample holds about 26,000 clones, around four fifths seen once. The V call is TRBV4-3, the J call TRBJ1-1, with D unresolved. The receptor's source is an adult with an advanced solid tumor such as melanoma, head and neck, liver or kidney cancer. Sequencing used CD4+ or CD8+ T cells sorted from blood, obtained in a trial of the OX40 agonist ivuxolimab. This CDR3 reads CASSQDIPAARNTEAFF. CDR3 DNA sequence: TGCGCCAGCAGCCAAGATATCCCGGCCGCTCGGAACACTGAAGCTTTCTTT.